This entry describes one T cell receptor (beta chain). This sample stems from a study of lymphopenia after photon versus proton radiotherapy. The table came from immunoSEQ multiplex PCR; TCRdb's copy has only in-frame clones and leaves some out. The data show 25,000 or so clones, around 85% seen once. V dropped 4 bases and J dropped 2 bases, with 13 bases sitting between them. The CDR3 is 14 amino acids. Germline values: CDR1 SGHRS, CDR2 YFSETQ. Sequenced material: peripheral blood, taken from a patient treated with photon-based radiotherapy. The chain carries TRBV5-1 and TRBJ2-7, with a weak D call TRBD1 (6 bases). This TCR was recovered from a man aged 25-45 years with gastric cancer. The CDR3 nucleotides are TGCGCCAGCAGCCCTGGACAGACAACCTACGAGCAGTACTTC. It yields the protein CASSPGQTTYEQYF.